Below are 8 T cell receptor beta chains sequenced from a single sample in a study of STAT5B mutations in CD4+ large granular lymphocyte leukemia. The repertoire was sequenced with immunoSEQ multiplex PCR; TCRdb's copy has only in-frame clones and lacks some. Here the sample spans under 40,000 clones, approximately 80% being singletons. The sequenced material came from CD4+ T cells from blood buffy coats. The receptors stem from a human donor in good health.

V and J are TRBV28 and TRBJ1-2; D call uncertain. Trimming shortened V by 3 bases and J by 4 bases, and 15 bases separated the two germline ends. CDR3 length equals 15 residues. Germline CDR1 reads MDHEN; CDR2 reads SYDVKM. CDR3: CASSFGDSQTYGYTF. CDR3 bases: TGTGCCAGCAGTTTCGGGGATTCCCAAACCTATGGCTACACCTTC.

CDR3 loop: CASSPHAGGQETQYF. The CDR3 DNA reads TGTGCCAGCAGCCCCCATGCGGGAGGGCAAGAGACCCAGTACTTC. V gene TRBV2 combines with J gene TRBJ2-5; 9 positions agree with TRBD2. V trimming: 6 bases; J trimming: 2 bases; junction bases outside the gene matches: 7. The CDR3 runs to 15 residues. Germline CDR1 reads SNHLY; CDR2 reads FYNNEI.

This clone showed up just a few times. The chain carries TRBV5-1 and TRBJ1-1, with D perhaps TRBD1 (6 bases). CDR3 length: 15 amino acids. V lost 4 bases and J 2 bases, leaving 15 bases between the germline ends. The germline gives CDR1 SGHRS, CDR2 YFSETQ. The CDR3: CASSRTANINTEAFF. Here the CDR3 DNA reads TGCGCCAGCAGCCGGACAGCCAACATCAACACTGAAGCTTTCTTT.

This clone was observed a handful of times. The V gene is TRBV19, the J gene TRBJ1-5; TRBD1 might be the D (5 bases). V lost 5 bases to trimming and J lost 7 bases, with 6 bases between them. The CDR3 is 11 amino acids. Germline CDR1 reads LNHDA; CDR2 reads SQIVND (reference sequence). The CDR3 DNA reads TGTGCCAGTAGTGAGGGGCAGCCCCAGCATTTT. This encodes CASSEGQPQHF.

The genes are TRBV5-6 and TRBJ2-5; either TRBD1 or TRBD2 may supply D (6 bases each). Germline lookup yields CDR1 SGHDT and CDR2 YYEEEE. The CDR3 covers 15 residues. V was cut by 1 base and J by 2 bases, with 12 bases left in between. This chain's CDR3 is CASSLTLGGQETQYF. The CDR3 nucleotides read TGTGCCAGCAGCTTGACGTTAGGGGGGCAAGAGACCCAGTACTTC.

This chain joins TRBV6-5 and TRBJ2-1, with TRBD2 identical over 7 bases. Germline V gene sequence: CDR1 MNHEY, CDR2 SVGAGI. The CDR3 runs to 13 residues. With 0 bases clipped from V and 10 bases from J, the junction kept 3 bases outside the gene matches. The CDR3 DNA reads TGTGCCAGCAGTTACTCAGCGGGGCTGGAGCAGTTCTTC. Protein sequence: CASSYSAGLEQFF.

This clone has just a few counts. The chain uses TRBV30 and TRBJ2-3; 9 nucleotides match TRBD2. The CDR3 length is 14 residues. Trimming took 3 bases from V and 8 from J; bases not matched to a gene: 9. Germline assignment: CDR1 GTSNPN and CDR2 SVGIG (reference sequence). Written as DNA, the CDR3 is TGTGCCTGGAGAGCCAGCGGGGGGTGGAGTACGCAGTATTTT. This translates into CAWRASGGWSTQYF.

V and J are TRBV6-1 and TRBJ1-1; D ambiguous. CDR3 length: 13 amino acids. The germline gives CDR1 MNHNS, CDR2 SASEGT. V was pared by 7 bases and J by 8 bases, with 17 bases between. This chain's CDR3 is CASIPGGVQEAFF. CDR3 nucleotides: TGTGCCAGCATTCCCGGCGGGGTACAGGAAGCTTTCTTT.